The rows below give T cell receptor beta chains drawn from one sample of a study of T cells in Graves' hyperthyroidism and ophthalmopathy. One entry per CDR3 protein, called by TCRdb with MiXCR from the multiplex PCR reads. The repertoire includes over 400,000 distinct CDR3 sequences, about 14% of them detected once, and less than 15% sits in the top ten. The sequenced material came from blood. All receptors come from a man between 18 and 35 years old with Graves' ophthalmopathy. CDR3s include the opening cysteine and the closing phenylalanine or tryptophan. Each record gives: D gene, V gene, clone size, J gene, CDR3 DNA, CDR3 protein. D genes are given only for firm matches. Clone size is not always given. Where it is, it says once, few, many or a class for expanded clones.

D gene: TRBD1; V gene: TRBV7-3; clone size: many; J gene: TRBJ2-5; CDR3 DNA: TGTGCCAGCAGCTTTACAGGGGACCAAGAGACCCAGTACTTC; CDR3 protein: CASSFTGDQETQYF
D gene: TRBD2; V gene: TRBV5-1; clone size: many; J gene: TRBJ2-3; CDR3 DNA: TGCGCCAGCAGCGTTCCGGGACTAGCGGCCACAGATACGCAGTATTTT; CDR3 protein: CASSVPGLAATDTQYF
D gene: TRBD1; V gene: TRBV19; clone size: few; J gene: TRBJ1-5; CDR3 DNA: TGTGCCAGTAGTATGGGCAGGGGGCGAGGAGGCAATCAGCCCCAGCATTTT; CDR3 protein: CASSMGRGRGGNQPQHF
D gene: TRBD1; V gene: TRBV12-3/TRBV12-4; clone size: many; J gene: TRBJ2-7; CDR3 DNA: TGTGCCAGCAGCCTCGGACAGGGTCGCTACGAGCAGTACTTC; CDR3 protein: CASSLGQGRYEQYF
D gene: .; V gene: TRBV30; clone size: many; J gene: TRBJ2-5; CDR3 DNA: TGTGCCTGGAAGGGGGGGCCAGAGACCCAGTACTTC; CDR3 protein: CAWKGGPETQYF
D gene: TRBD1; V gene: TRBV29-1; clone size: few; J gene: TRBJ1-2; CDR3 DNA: TGCAGCGTTTCTGGACAGGTGAACTATGGCTACACCTTC; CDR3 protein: CSVSGQVNYGYTF
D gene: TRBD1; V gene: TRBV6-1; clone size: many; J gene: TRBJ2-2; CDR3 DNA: TGTGCCAGCAGTCTGACAGGGTCTGGCGGGGAGCTGTTTTTT; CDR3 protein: CASSLTGSGGELFF
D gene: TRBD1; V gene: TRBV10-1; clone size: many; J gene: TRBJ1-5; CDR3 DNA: TGCGCCAGCAGCCCGACAGGGCACCAGCCCCAGCATTTT; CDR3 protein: CASSPTGHQPQHF
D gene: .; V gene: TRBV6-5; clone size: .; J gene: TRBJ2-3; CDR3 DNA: TGTGCCAGCAGTTACCTCTCGGGCGGGGATACGCAGTATTTT; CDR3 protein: CASSYLSGGDTQYF
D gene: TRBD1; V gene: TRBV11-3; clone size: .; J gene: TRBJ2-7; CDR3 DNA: TGTGCCAGCAGCTTCGATAGGACAGGGACCTACGAGCAGTACTTC; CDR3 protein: CASSFDRTGTYEQYF
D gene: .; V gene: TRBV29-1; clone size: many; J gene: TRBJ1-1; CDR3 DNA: TGCAGCGTGCCAGGGGCATTGATGAACACTGAAGCTTTCTTT; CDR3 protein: CSVPGALMNTEAFF
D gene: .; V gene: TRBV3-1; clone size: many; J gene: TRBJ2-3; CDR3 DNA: TGTGCCAGCAGCCATGTGGGTACGCAGTATTTT; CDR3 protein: CASSHVGTQYF
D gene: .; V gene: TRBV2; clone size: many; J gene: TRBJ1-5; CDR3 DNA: TGTGCCAGCAGGGGGGCCGGGCAGCCCCAGCATTTT; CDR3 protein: CASRGAGQPQHF
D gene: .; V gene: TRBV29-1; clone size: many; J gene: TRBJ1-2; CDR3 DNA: TGCAGCGTTGAAGATCACGGGATCTATGGCTACACCTTC; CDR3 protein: CSVEDHGIYGYTF
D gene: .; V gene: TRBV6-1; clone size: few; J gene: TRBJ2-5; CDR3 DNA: TGTGCCAGCAGTGGTTCAGGGTATAGGTCCGGAGAGACCCAGTACTTC; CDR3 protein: CASSGSGYRSGETQYF
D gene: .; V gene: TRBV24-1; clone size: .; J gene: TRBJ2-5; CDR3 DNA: TGTGCCACCAGTGATTCCTCGGGACTTAACCAAGAGACCCAGTACTTC; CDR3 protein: CATSDSSGLNQETQYF
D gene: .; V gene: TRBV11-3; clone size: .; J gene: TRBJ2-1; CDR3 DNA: TGTGCCAGCAGCGTGGATATGGTTAAAGGCAATGAGCAGTTCTTC; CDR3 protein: CASSVDMVKGNEQFF
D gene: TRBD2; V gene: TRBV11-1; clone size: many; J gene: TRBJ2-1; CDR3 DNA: TGTGCCAGCAGCGGGACTAGAAATGAGCAGTTCTTC; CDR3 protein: CASSGTRNEQFF
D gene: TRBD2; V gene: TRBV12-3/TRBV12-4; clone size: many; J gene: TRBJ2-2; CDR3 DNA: TGTGCCAGCAGTTTCCTTTGGACTAGCCGCACCGGGGAGCTGTTTTTT; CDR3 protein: CASSFLWTSRTGELFF
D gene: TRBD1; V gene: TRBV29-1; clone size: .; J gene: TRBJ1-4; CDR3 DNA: TGCAGCCCTCGGCTTCGGGGACAGGGGGATGAAAAACTGTTTTTT; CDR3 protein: CSPRLRGQGDEKLFF
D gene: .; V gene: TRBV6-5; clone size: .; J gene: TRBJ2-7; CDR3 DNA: TGTGCCAGCAGTTACTTCACGGGAACAGCTGACGAGCAGTACTTC; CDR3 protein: CASSYFTGTADEQYF
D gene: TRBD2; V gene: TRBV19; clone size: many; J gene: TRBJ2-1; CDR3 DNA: TGTGCCAGTAGCACTGGGACTAGCGGGGGGGCGGATGAGCAGTTCTTC; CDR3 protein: CASSTGTSGGADEQFF
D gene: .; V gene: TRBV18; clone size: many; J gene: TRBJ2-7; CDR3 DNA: TGTGCCAGCTCAATGGGGCTCAAAGACTACGAGCAGTACTTC; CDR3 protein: CASSMGLKDYEQYF
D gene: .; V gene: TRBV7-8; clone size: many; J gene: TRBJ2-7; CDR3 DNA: TGTGCCAGCAGCTTAGTCTGGACCAGCTCCTACGAGCAGTACTTC; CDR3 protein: CASSLVWTSSYEQYF
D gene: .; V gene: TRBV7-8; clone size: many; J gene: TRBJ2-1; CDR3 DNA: TGTGCCAGCAGCCCGCCGGGGGCACTTAACTACAATGAGCAGTTCTTC; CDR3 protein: CASSPPGALNYNEQFF
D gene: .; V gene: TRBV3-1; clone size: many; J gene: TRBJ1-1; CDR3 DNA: TGTGCCAGCACCCTAAGGGGAGTCGCTGAAGCTTTCTTT; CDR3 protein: CASTLRGVAEAFF
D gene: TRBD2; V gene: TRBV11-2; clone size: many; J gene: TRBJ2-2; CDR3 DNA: TGTGCCAGCAGCTTCCGGGGGGGCCCTAACACCGGGGAGCTGTTTTTT; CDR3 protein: CASSFRGGPNTGELFF
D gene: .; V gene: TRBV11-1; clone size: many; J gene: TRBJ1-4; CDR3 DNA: TGTGCCAGCAGCGCAGAGCGGGGATTTCGGGAAAAACTGTTTTTT; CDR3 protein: CASSAERGFREKLFF
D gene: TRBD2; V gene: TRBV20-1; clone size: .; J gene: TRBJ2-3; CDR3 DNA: TGCAGTGCTAGAGATAGAGCGGGGGGGAGTTATACGCAGTATTTT; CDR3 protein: CSARDRAGGSYTQYF
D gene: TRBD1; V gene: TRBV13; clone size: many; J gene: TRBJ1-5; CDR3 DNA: TGTGCCAGCAGCCAGGGACAGGGGGCCGGGCAGCCCCAGCATTTT; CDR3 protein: CASSQGQGAGQPQHF
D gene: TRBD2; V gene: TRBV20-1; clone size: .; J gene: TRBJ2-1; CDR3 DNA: TGCAGTGCGCGCGGGGGGGGCTCCTACAATGAGCAGTTCTTC; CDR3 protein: CSARGGGSYNEQFF
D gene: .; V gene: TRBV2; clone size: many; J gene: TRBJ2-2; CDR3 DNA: TGTGCCAGCTGCTACAGGCGGGAGCTGTTTTTT; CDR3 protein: CASCYRRELFF
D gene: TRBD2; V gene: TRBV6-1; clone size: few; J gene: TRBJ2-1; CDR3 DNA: TGTGCCAGCAGAGATGGGACTAGCTTGTTCTTC; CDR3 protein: CASRDGTSLFF
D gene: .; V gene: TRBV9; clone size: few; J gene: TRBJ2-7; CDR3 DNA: TGTGCCAGCAGCATCACGACAGGTGCGACCTACGAGCAGTACTTC; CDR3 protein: CASSITTGATYEQYF
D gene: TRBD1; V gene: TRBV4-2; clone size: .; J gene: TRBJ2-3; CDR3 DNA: TGTGCCAGCAGCCAAGACACCGGGACAGCTTTTACAGATACGCAGTATTTT; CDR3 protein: CASSQDTGTAFTDTQYF
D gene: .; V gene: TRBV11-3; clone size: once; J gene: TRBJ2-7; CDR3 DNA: TGTGCCAGCAGCTCCTCAAGGGAGGTCTACGAGCAGTACTTC; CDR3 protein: CASSSSREVYEQYF
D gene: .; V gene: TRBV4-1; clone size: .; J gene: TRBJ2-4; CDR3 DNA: TGCGCCAGCAGGAGTACGGTCGCCAAAAACATTCAGTACTTC; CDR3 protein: CASRSTVAKNIQYF
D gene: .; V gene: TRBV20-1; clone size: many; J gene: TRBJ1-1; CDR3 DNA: TGCAGTGCTAGAGTGGGCAGGATGAACACTGAAGCTTTCTTT; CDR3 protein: CSARVGRMNTEAFF
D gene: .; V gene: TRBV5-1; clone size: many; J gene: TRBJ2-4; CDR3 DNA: TGCGCCAGCAGCTTGGGGCTCCAGATAGCCAAAAACATTCAGTACTTC; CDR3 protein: CASSLGLQIAKNIQYF
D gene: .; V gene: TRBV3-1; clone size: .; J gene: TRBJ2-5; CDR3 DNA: TGTGCCAGCAGCCAAGAGGAGAGGGGGGGGGCCGAGACCCAGTACTTC; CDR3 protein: CASSQEERGGAETQYF
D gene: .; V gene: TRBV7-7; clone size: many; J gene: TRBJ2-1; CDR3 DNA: TGTGCTAGCAGCCCCGCTGGGCGGGCCTACAATGAGCAGTTCTTC; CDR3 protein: CASSPAGRAYNEQFF
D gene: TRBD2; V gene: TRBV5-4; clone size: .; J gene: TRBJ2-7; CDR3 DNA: TGTGCCAGCAGCGTTAGCGGGGGGTGGTACGAGCAGTACTTC; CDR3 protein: CASSVSGGWYEQYF
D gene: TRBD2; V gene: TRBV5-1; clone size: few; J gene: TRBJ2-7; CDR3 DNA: TGCGCCAGCAGCCTCGGTTTAGCGGGAGCCTACGAGCAGCACTTC; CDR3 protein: CASSLGLAGAYEQHF
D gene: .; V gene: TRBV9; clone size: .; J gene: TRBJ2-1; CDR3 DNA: TGTGCCAGCAGCGTAGAGTCAGGCTCCTACAATGAGCAGTTCTTC; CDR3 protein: CASSVESGSYNEQFF
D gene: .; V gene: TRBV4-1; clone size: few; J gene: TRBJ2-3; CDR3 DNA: TGCGCCAGCAGCCAGCAGGGGCCAAATCCAGATACGCAGTATTTT; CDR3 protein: CASSQQGPNPDTQYF
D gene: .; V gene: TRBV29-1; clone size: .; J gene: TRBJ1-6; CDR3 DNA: TGCAGCGCAGACAGGAGTTGCTCCTATAATTCACCCCTCCACTTT; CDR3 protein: CSADRSCSYNSPLHF
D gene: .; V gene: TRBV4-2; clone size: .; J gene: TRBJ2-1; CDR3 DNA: TGTGCCAGCAGCCAAGATTTGGAGGGGTGGGAGCAGTTCTTC; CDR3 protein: CASSQDLEGWEQFF
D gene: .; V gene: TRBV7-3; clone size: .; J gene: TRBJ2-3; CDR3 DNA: TGTGCCAGCAGCTTAAGCCGGAGGAGCCCGAACACAGATACGCAGTATTTT; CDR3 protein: CASSLSRRSPNTDTQYF
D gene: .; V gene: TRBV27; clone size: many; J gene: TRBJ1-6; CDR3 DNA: TGTGCCAGCAGGCTTCAGGGTGGAAATTCACCCCTCCACTTT; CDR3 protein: CASRLQGGNSPLHF
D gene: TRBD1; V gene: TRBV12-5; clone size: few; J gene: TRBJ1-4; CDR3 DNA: TGTGCTAGTGGTTACCTCACCCAGGACAGGGGACGGCTTGAAACTAATGAAAAACTGTTTTTT; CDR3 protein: CASGYLTQDRGRLETNEKLFF
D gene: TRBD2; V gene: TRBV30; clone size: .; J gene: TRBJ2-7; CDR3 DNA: TGTGCCTGGAGTCTGATATCTAGCGGGAGTTGGTACGAGCAGTACTTC; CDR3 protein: CAWSLISSGSWYEQYF
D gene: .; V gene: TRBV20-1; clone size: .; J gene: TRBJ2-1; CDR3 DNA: TGCAGTGCTAGACCTACCATAGAGCAGTTCTTC; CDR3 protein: CSARPTIEQFF
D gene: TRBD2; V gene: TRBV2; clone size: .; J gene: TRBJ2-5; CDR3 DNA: TGTGCCAGCAGCGGGACTAGCGGGACGGAGACCCAGTACTTC; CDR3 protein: CASSGTSGTETQYF
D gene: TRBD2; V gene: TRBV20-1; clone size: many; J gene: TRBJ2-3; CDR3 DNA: TGCAGTGTCATGGCCGGGACTAGCGGACGTAGCACAGATACGCAGTATTTT; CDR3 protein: CSVMAGTSGRSTDTQYF